This T cell receptor beta chain comes out of a study of early T cells in non-severe SARS-CoV-2 infection. For the study at large: Chains were unpaired, as sequencing was done on bulk RNA from unsorted whole blood.

This clonotype appeared many times. What it binds is not known. Study observations and caveats: A preference for anti-spike CD8 responses marked VDJdb matching, which missed private and CD4 specificities.

Unique molecular identifiers tagged individual cDNA molecules. One entry per CDR3 protein results from TCRdb running MiXCR on the 5' RACE reads. The sample has tens of thousands of distinct CDR3 sequences, around 4.6% seen once. This CDR3 has 12 residues. Per germline, CDR1 PRHDT and CDR2 FYEKMQ (reference sequence). V lost 4 bases to trimming and J lost 4 bases; unmatched junction nucleotides: 0. Sequenced input: whole blood. The chain recombines TRBV13 with TRBJ2-7, with 8 bases that match TRBD1. This receptor was obtained from an adult who was a healthcare worker with PCR-confirmed SARS-CoV-2 infection or an uninfected control (not recorded which). The CDR3 loop reads CASSWTGYEQYF. The DNA of the CDR3 is TGTGCCAGCAGCTGGACAGGGTACGAGCAGTACTTC.